Below are 18 T cell receptor beta chains sequenced from a single sample in a study of PD-1 blockade in classical Hodgkin lymphoma. Brentuximab vedotin exposure varied among the patients, all of whom had relapsed after autologous stem cell transplantation. Assay: immunoSEQ multiplex PCR; the TCRdb copy retains only in-frame clones and omits some. The top ten hold about a fifth of the sample, which has 25,000 to 30,000 clones, 83% seen once. The source was peripheral blood mononuclear cells (PBMCs), collected before the second cycle of nivolumab. These receptors were obtained from a human donor with classical Hodgkin lymphoma.

This chain uses TRBV6-6 with TRBJ2-7, with a tentative D call TRBD1 (7 bases). This CDR3 is built from 14 residues. Trimming cost V 6 bases and J 6 bases, with 18 bases left between them. Germline V gene data show CDR1 as MNHNY and CDR2 as SVGAGI (reference sequence). CDR3 DNA: TGTGCCAGCAGCGCCAGGAGGGGGCGATTCGAGCAGTACGTC. Translated, it gives CASSARRGRFEQYV.

This clone was seen a single time. This chain links TRBV28 with TRBJ2-2, with 10 positions matching TRBD2. The germline V gene encodes CDR1 MDHEN and CDR2 SYDVKM. With V trimmed by 3 bases and J by 6 bases, 7 bases remained unmatched. The CDR3 covers 16 residues. CDR3 sequence reads: CASSFWLAGDAGELFF. CDR3 nucleotides: TGTGCCAGCAGTTTCTGGCTAGCGGGAGACGCCGGGGAGCTGTTTTTT.

V is TRBV11-2 and J is TRBJ2-7; 8 bases align to TRBD2. The germline gives CDR1 SGHAT, CDR2 FQNNGV. The CDR3 is 13 amino acids. The J segment lost 7 bases and the V segment lost 5 bases, leaving 7 bases of the junction unmatched. This chain's CDR3 is CASSPGGVREQYV. The CDR3 DNA follows: TGTGCCAGCAGCCCGGGGGGGGTAAGGGAGCAGTACGTC.

This clone came up a few times. The chain links TRBV28 to TRBJ2-2; 10 nucleotides line up with TRBD1. V gave up 6 bases and J gave up 6 bases; unmatched junction bases: 13. The CDR3 covers 17 residues. Per germline, CDR1 MDHEN and CDR2 SYDVKM. The CDR3 here is CASRENPGTGVPGELFF. CDR3 sequence (DNA): TGTGCCAGCAGAGAAAACCCCGGGACAGGGGTCCCCGGGGAGCTGTTTTTT.

The V call is TRBV28, the J call TRBJ1-1; 8 positions agree with TRBD1. Germline CDR1 MDHEN, CDR2 SYDVKM. J was trimmed by 3 bases and V by 0 bases; bases with no gene match: 3. The CDR3 is 15 amino acids. The chain's CDR3 is CASSLWTGAYTEAFF. CDR3 bases: TGTGCCAGCAGTTTATGGACAGGGGCGTACACTGAAGCTTTCTTT.

V is TRBV29-1 and J is TRBJ2-1; maybe TRBD1 (6 bases). CDR1 is SQVTM, CDR2 ANQGSEA, per germline. CDR3 length equals 14 residues. V was shortened by 7 bases and J by 0 bases, with 13 bases between the two germline ends. The CDR3 nucleotides read TGCAGCGCCCTGAGGGGGAGCTCCTACAATGAGCAGTTCTTC. It codes for CSALRGSSYNEQFF.

Only one count was recorded for this clone. The V call is TRBV2, the J call TRBJ2-6; D gene unclear. This CDR3 spans 16 amino acids. CDR1 is SNHLY, CDR2 FYNNEI, per germline. V was clipped by 3 bases and J by 0 bases, with 9 bases between them. CDR3 protein: CASSDRQASGANVLTF. CDR3 nucleotides: TGTGCCAGCAGTGATCGCCAGGCCTCTGGGGCCAACGTCCTGACTTTC.

This clone was recorded only once. The chain combines TRBV7-9 with TRBJ2-3; weak D call: TRBD2 (6 bases). V lost 0 bases and J lost 9, with 16 bases in between. Germline-derived CDR1 and CDR2 are SEHNR and FQNEAQ (reference sequence). This CDR3 has 15 amino acids. The DNA of the CDR3 is TGTGCCAGCAGCTTAGCCGGGACTGGCGCAGGAACGCAGTATTTT. Its protein product is CASSLAGTGAGTQYF. The full variable domain, rest sourced from reference TRBV7-9 and TRBJ2-3, is DTGVSQNPRHKITKRGQNVTFRCDPISEHNRLYWYRQTLGQGPEFLTYFQNEAQLEKSRLLSDRFSAERPKGSFSTLEIQRTEQGDSAMYLCASSLAGTGAGTQYFGPGTRLTVL.

The V gene is TRBV5-1, the J gene TRBJ1-1, with a tentative D call TRBD1 (5 bases). The ends were cut back, 5 bases at V and 5 bases at J, with 13 bases in the middle. This CDR3 has 13 amino acids. Germline CDR1 is SGHRS and CDR2 is YFSETQ. The CDR3 DNA is TGCGCCAGCAGGGGCAGGGTCGATACTGAAGCTTTCTTT. Translation gives CASRGRVDTEAFF.

V and J are TRBV28 and TRBJ1-2, with D possibly TRBD1 on 5 matching bases. Deletions cut 4 bases from V and 4 bases from J, with 16 bases between. The CDR3 covers 15 residues. CDR1 is MDHEN and CDR2 is SYDVKM in the germline V gene. This CDR3 is CASSSLGVGAYGYTF. The CDR3 bases are TGTGCCAGCAGTTCCCTGGGGGTAGGGGCCTATGGCTACACCTTC.

This clone qualifies as medium-sized. This sequence joins TRBV27 and TRBJ1-6; 7 bases are a match to TRBD1. V was pared by 4 bases and J by 6 bases, with 6 bases of the junction left unmatched. The CDR3 sequence is 15 residues long. Germline V gene sequence: CDR1 MNHEY, CDR2 SMNVEV (reference sequence). CDR3 bases: TGTGCCAGCAGTTCACCGGGACAGAGTAATTCACCCCTCCACTTT. Translating it yields CASSSPGQSNSPLHF.

The chain joins TRBV18 to TRBJ2-7; tentative D call: TRBD1 (5 bases). The CDR3 sequence is 13 residues long. Trimming cost V 1 base and J 3 bases, with 7 bases left between them. Germline V gene sequence: CDR1 KGHSH, CDR2 LQKENI. The CDR3 protein is CASSPLQGYEQYF. CDR3 in DNA: TGTGCCAGCTCACCACTGCAGGGCTACGAGCAGTACTTC.

The CDR3 is CASSTPSGANVLTF. As DNA, the CDR3 is TGTGCCAGCAGCACCCCCTCTGGGGCCAACGTCCTGACTTTC. The rearrangement joins TRBV9 to TRBJ2-6; D is undetermined. CDR3 length: 14 amino acids. The germline V gene encodes CDR1 SGDLS and CDR2 YYNGEE. V was pared by 4 bases and J by 0 bases, with 5 bases between.

This chain joins TRBV9 and TRBJ2-2; D is undetermined. The germline V gene has CDR1 SGDLS and CDR2 YYNGEE. Trimming stripped 0 bases from V and 2 bases from J, with 5 bases between. The CDR3 has 14 amino acids. The CDR3 bases are TGTGCCAGCAGCGTAGGGGCCAACACCGGGGAGCTGTTTTTT. The encoded protein is CASSVGANTGELFF.

The chain recombines TRBV27 with TRBJ1-5; unclear D gene. Trimming stripped 3 bases from V and 6 bases from J, with 12 bases between. CDR1 MNHEY and CDR2 SMNVEV come from the germline V gene (reference sequence). The CDR3 is 14 residues long. CDR3 in DNA: TGTGCCAGCAGTTTCCTAGGGTCAAGTCAGCCCCAGCATTTT. Encoded protein: CASSFLGSSQPQHF.

This chain links TRBV5-5 with TRBJ2-5, with 10 nucleotides matching TRBD1. The J call could be wrong; TRBJ2-7 is a better fit for the DNA end. This CDR3 comprises 15 residues. CDR1 and CDR2 from the germline V gene are SGHKS and YYEKEE (reference sequence). DNA of the CDR3: TGTGCCAGCAGCTTGGGCGGGACAGGGGTCTACGAGCAGTACTTC. Translated: CASSLGGTGVYEQYF.

The CDR3 spells CASRGDRGHGTNEKLFF. In DNA form, the CDR3 reads TGTGCCAGCAGAGGGGACAGGGGGCATGGCACTAATGAAAAACTGTTTTTT. This chain uses TRBV11-2 with TRBJ1-4; 12 nucleotides align to TRBD1. The J segment lost 2 bases and the V segment lost 6 bases, leaving 7 bases of the junction unmatched. The CDR3 consists of 17 residues. Looked up from germline, CDR1 is SGHAT and CDR2 is FQNNGV.

The V gene is TRBV7-2, the J gene TRBJ2-3; no reliable D call. Germline V gene lookup returns CDR1 SGHTA and CDR2 FQGNSA. CDR3 length: 14 amino acids. Deletions cut 4 bases from V and 3 bases from J, with 11 bases between. The CDR3, as DNA: TGTGCCAGCAGCTACGAATTCTCTACAGATACGCAGTATTTT. It yields the protein CASSYEFSTDTQYF.